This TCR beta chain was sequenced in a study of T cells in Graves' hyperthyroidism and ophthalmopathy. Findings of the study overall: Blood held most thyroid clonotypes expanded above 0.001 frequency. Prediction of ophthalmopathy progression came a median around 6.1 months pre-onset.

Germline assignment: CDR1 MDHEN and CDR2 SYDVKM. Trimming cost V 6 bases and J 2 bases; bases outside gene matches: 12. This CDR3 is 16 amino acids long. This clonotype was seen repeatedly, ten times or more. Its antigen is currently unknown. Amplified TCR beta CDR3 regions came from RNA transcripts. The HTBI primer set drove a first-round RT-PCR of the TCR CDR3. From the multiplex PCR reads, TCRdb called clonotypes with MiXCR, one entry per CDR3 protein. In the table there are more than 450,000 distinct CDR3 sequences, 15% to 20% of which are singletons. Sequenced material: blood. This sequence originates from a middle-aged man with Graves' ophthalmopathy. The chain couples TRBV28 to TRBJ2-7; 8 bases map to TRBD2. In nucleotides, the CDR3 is TGTGCCAGCAGGAAAGCGGGAGAACTTGTCCCCTACGAGCAGTACTTC. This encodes CASRKAGELVPYEQYF.